The rows below give T cell receptor beta chains drawn from one sample of a study of identical twins. TCRdb processed the 5' RACE reads anew with MiXCR; each CDR3 protein has one entry. The repertoire holds approximately 190,000 distinct CDR3 sequences, with 15% to 20% as singletons. These same records also appear under a second study, on T cells expressing NK-cell markers.

Sequences were obtained from CD8+ T cells sorted from blood. The receptors derive from a woman aged 18-29 years in good health. CDR3s include the opening cysteine and the closing phenylalanine or tryptophan.

V gene,CDR3 protein
TRBV10-2,CASGGTDLYEQYF
TRBV5-1,CASSVGLAGFYDNEQYF
TRBV27,CASKDRPTAEAFF
TRBV9,CASSVPGGGDTGELFF
TRBV10-2,CASIPLAGGQETQYF
TRBV20-1,CSARDMRGGYNEQFF
TRBV2,CASKRLADYNEQFF
TRBV14,CASSPLAGDGNEQFF
TRBV30,CAWGDQKREKLFF
TRBV5-1,CASSTGQGYEQYF
TRBV5-1,CASSYGSNWADTQYF
TRBV7-8,CASSSGAASTDTQYF
TRBV7-2,CASSLPGLAPNRWQFF
TRBV6-2/TRBV6-3,CASSYPSVSGGAALPDTQYF
TRBV7-9,CASSFAGQSTDTQYF
TRBV7-9,CASSYESGLAKNIQYF
TRBV7-9,CASSPGPVSYEQYF
TRBV10-3,CAISGAYEQYF
TRBV19,CASSKVGGLYEQYF
TRBV7-9,CASSWGPESAHRYGYTF
TRBV12-5,CASALSGIAYEQYF
TRBV20-1,CSARTRTSGNFEQFF
TRBV6-5,CASSYQSGGLETQYF
TRBV9,CASSSGPPLAGGLSDTQYF
TRBV12-3/TRBV12-4,CASSLHGDPHGYTF
TRBV12-3/TRBV12-4,CASSYTPTKDEQYF
TRBV12-3/TRBV12-4,CASSLFQGNTEAFF
TRBV4-2,CASSQDGAGGYGYTF
TRBV3-1,CASSQSGTGVYGYTF
TRBV6-5,CASSYSGGTKNTGELFF
TRBV7-8,CASSPAVPFEQYF
TRBV11-2,CASSSLGPANYGYTF
TRBV11-2,CASSLRGIGANVLTF